This T cell receptor (beta chain) was sequenced during a study of T cell responses to AZD1222 COVID-19 vaccine. Findings and limits, study-wide: Clonal diversity was possibly underestimated, and white British individuals and females predominated among donors. In the spike-specific TCR repertoire, nearly half reportedly target unmutated variant regions.

For this clone: Its antigen is unidentified.

Sequencing was performed with immunoSEQ multiplex PCR; in TCRdb, only in-frame clones are kept and a portion is missing. The repertoire holds roughly 150,000 clones, with 80% to 95% as singletons. The clonotype originates from an adult in good health. Material: peripheral blood, obtained on day 0 of AZD1222 vaccination.

The CDR3 DNA follows: TGTGCCAGCAGCAAAGACAGGGGGCACTATGGCTACACCTTC. Its translation: CASSKDRGHYGYTF. This chain connects TRBV21-1 to TRBJ1-2; TRBD1, the table's D call, was not compared with the DNA. TRBV21-1 is a pseudogene locus. The length of the CDR3 is 14 residues.